The present TCR beta chain was sequenced within a study of human T cells and chemical hapten exposure. Turning to the study itself: 2% DPC was applied to approximately 2 cm by approximately 2 cm of upper inner arm skin for sensitization.

General observations from the study: Versus controls, significantly more large CDR3 similarity clusters arose from expanded TCRs.

V was trimmed by 0 bases and J by 6 bases, leaving 9 bases between them. Germline V gives CDR1 SGDLS, CDR2 YYNGEE. The CDR3 consists of 13 residues. Individual cDNA molecules (in the library) carried attached unique molecular identifiers. TCRdb passed the RACE reads through MiXCR, listing each CDR3 protein once. The table includes about 120,000 distinct CDR3 sequences, approximately 13% detected once. Worth noting for this clonotype: Its target is unknown.

Sample time point: patch test 1, 2 weeks after DPC sensitization. Treatment noted: therapeutic diphenylcyclopropenone sensitization with weekly scalp DPC. The TCR was taken from a man aged 18 to 29 with alopecia areata. Some clones in this sample may be carry-over from other donors' samples. This sequence joins TRBV9 and TRBJ1-1; D call uncertain. The sample consisted of whole blood, taken in connection with sensitization to the hapten diphenylcyclopropenone (DPC). CDR3 bases: TGTGCCAGCAGCGTAGTGGGTCCCGCTGAAGCTTTCTTT. Its protein product is CASSVVGPAEAFF.